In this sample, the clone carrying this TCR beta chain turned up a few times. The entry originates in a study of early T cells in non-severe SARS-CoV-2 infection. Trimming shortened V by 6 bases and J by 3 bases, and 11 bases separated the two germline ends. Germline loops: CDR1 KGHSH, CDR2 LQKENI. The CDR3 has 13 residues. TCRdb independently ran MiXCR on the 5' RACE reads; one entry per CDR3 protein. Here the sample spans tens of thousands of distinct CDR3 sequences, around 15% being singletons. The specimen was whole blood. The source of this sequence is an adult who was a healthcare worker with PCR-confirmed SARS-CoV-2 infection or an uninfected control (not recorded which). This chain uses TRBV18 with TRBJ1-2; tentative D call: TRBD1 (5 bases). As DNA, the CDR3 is TGTGCCAGCTCGCCGGGGGAGCACTATGGCTACACCTTC. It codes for CASSPGEHYGYTF. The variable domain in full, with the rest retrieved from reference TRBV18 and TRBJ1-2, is NAGVMQNPRHLVRRRGQEARLRCSPMKGHSHVYWYRQLPEEGLKFMVYLQKENIIDESGMPKERFSAEFPKEGPSILRIQQVVRGDSAAYFCASSPGEHYGYTFGSGTRLTVV.